Detailed here is one T cell receptor beta chain. This table comes from immunoSEQ multiplex PCR, and its TCRdb copy is limited to in-frame clones, with some not included. The sample yields around 11,000 clones, about four fifths seen once. The CDR3 runs to 17 residues. Trimming at V came to 4 bases and at J to 2 bases, leaving 10 bases not matched to a gene. Per germline, CDR1 MDHEN and CDR2 SYDVKM. The data are from a study of follicular helper T cells after annual influenza vaccination. Time point given: 2015-2016 season, 7 days after influenza vaccination. Vaccine contraindications, substance abuse, HIV/AIDS, active malignancy and active illness excluded donors.

The source was CXCR5+ CD38- circulating T follicular helper cells from blood, collected 7 days after influenza vaccination. Subset here: circulating Tfh, non-naive CD4+CXCR5+PD-1+ (ICOS+CD38+ or ICOS-CD38-). This receptor was obtained from an adult who received the influenza vaccine. The gene calls are TRBV28 and TRBJ2-4; 8 positions match TRBD1. The CDR3 is CASSSIQGVSTKNIQYF. DNA of the CDR3: TGTGCCAGCAGTTCGATACAGGGGGTCAGTACCAAAAACATTCAGTACTTC.